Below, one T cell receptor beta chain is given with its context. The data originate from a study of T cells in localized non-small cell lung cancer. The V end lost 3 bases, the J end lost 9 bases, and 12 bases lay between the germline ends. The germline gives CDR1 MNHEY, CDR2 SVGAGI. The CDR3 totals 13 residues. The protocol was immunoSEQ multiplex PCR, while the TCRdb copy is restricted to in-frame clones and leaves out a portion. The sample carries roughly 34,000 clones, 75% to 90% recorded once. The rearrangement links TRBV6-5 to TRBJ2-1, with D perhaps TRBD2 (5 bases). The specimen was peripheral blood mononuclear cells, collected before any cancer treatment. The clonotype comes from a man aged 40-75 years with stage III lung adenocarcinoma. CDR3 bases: TGTGCCAGCAGTTATATCCTCGAGGGTGAGCAGTTCTTC. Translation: CASSYILEGEQFF.